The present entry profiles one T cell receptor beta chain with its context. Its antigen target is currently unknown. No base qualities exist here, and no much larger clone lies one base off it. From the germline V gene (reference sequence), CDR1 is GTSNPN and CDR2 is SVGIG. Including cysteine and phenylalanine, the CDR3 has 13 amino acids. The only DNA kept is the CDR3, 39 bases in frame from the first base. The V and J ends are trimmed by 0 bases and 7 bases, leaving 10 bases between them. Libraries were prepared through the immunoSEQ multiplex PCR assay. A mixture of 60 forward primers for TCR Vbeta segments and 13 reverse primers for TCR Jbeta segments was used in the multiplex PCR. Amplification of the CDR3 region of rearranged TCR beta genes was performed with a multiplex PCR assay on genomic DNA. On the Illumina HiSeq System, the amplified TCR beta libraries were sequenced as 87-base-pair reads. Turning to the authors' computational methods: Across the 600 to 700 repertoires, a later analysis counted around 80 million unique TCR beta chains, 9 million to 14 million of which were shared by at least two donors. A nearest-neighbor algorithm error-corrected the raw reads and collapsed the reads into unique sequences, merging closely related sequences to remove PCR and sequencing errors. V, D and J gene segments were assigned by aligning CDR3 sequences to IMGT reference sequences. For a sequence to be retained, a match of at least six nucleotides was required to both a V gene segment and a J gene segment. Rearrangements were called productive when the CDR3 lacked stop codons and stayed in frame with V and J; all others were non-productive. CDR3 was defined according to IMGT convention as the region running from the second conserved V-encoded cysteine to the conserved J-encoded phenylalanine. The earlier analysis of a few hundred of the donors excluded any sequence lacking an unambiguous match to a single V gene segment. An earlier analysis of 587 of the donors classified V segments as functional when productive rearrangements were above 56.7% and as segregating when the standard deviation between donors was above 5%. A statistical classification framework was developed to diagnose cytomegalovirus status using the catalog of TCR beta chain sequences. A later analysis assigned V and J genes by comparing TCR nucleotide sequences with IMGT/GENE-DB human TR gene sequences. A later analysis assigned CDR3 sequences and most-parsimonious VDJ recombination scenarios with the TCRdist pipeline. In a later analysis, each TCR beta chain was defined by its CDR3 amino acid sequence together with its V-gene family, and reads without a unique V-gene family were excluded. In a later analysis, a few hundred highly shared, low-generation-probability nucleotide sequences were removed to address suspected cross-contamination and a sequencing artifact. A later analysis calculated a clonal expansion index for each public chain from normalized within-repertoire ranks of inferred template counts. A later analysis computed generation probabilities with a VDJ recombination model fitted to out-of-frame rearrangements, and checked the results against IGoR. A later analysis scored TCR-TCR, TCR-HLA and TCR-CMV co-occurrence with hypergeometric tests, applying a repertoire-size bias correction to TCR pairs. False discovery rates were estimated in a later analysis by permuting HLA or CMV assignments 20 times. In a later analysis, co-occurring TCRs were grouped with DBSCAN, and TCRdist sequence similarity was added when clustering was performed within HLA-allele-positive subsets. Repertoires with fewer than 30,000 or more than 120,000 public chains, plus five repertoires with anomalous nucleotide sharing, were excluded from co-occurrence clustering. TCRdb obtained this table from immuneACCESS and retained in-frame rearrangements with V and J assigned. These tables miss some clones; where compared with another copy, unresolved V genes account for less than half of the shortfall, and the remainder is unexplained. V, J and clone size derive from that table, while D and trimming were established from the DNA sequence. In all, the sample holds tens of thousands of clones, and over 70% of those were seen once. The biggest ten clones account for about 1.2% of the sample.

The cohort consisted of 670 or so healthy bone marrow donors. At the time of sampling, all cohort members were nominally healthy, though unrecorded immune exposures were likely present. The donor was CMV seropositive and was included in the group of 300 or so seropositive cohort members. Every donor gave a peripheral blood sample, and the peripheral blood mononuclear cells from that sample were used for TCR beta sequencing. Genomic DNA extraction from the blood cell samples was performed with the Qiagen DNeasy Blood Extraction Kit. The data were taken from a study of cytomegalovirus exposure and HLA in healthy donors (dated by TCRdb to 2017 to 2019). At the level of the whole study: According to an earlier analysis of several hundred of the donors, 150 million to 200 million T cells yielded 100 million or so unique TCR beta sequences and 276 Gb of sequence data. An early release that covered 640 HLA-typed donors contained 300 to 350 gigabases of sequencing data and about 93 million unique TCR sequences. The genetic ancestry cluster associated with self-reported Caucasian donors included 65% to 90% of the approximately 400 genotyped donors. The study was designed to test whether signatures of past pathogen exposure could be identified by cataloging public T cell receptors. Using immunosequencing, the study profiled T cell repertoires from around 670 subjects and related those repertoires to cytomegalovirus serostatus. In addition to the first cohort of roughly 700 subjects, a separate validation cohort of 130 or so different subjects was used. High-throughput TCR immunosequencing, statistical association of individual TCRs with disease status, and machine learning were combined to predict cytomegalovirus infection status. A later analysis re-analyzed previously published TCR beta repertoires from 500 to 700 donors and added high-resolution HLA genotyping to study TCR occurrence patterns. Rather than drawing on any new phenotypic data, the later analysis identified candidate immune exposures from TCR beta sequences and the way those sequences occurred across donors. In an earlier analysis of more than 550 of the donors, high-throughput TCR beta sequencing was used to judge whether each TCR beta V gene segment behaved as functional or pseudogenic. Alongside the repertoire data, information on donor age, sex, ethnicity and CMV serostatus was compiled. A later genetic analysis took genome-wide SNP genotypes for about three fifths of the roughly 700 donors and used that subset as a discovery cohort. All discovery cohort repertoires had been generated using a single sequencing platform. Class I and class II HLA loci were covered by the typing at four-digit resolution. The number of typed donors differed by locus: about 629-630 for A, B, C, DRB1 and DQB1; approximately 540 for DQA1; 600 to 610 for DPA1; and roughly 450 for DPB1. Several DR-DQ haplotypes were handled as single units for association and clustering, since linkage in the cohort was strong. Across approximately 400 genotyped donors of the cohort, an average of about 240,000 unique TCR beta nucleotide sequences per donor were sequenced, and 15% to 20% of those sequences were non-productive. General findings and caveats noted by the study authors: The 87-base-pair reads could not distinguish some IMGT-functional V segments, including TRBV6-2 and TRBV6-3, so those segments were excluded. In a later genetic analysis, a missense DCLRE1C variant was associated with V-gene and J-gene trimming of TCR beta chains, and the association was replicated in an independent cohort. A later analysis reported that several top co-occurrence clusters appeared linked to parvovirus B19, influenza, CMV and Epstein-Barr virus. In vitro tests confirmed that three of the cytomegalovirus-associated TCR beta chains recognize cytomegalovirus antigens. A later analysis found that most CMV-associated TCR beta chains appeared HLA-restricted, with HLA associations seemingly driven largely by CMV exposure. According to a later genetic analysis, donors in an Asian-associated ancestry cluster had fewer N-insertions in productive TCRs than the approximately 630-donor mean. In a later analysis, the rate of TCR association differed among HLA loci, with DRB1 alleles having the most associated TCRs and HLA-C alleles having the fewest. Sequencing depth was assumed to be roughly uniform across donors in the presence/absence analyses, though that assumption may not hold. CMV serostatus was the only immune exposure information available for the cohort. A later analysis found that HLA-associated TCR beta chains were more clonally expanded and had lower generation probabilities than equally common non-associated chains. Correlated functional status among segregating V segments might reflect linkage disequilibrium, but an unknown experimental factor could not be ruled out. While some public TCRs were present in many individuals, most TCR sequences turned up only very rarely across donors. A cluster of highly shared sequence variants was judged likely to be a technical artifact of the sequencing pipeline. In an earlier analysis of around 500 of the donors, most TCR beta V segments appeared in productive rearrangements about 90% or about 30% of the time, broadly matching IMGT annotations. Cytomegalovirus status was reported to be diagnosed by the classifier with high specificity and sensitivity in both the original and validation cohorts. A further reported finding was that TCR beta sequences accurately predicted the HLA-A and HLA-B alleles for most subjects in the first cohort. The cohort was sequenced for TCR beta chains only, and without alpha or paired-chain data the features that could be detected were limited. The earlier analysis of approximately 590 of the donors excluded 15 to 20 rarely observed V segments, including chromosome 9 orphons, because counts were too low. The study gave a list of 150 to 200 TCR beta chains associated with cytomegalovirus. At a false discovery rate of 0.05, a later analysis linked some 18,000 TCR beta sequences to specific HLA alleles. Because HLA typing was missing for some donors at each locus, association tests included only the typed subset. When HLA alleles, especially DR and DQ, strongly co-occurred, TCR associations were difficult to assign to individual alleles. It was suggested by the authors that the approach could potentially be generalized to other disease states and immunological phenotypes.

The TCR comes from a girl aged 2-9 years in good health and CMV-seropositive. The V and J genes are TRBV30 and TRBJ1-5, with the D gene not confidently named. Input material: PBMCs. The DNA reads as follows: TGTGCCTGGAGTGTATCCGTCTACCAGCCCCAGCATTTT. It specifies CAWSVSVYQPQHF.